These 18 T cell receptor beta chains share one sample of origin, sequenced in a study of T cell responses to AZD1222 COVID-19 vaccine. Using immunoSEQ multiplex PCR, the repertoire was profiled, and TCRdb retains in-frame clones only, with some absent. The table includes 150,000 to 200,000 clones, roughly 87% detected once. The specimen was peripheral blood, collected on day 0 of AZD1222 vaccination. The receptors here all came from an adult in good health.

The chain couples TRBV7-2 to TRBJ1-3, with 11 bases aligning to TRBD1. The trim removed 5 bases at V and 2 bases at J, leaving 5 bases unmatched. The CDR3 totals 16 residues. Germline V gene data show CDR1 as SGHTA and CDR2 as FQGNSA. CDR3 region: CASSPWDRGTGNTIYF. For the CDR3, the DNA is TGTGCCAGCAGCCCCTGGGACAGGGGGACTGGAAACACCATATATTTT.

The rearrangement uses TRBV6-5 and TRBJ1-1; D unclear. Germline V gene sequence: CDR1 MNHEY, CDR2 SVGAGI. With 0 bases removed from V and 5 bases from J, the gap between germline ends came to 13 bases. The CDR3 is 15 amino acids. The CDR3 here is CASSYSIVGKTEAFF. The CDR3 nucleotides read TGTGCCAGCAGTTACTCGATAGTAGGGAAAACTGAAGCTTTCTTT.

This chain links TRBV5-1 with TRBJ1-1; D may be TRBD1 (5 bases). V was shortened by 4 bases and J by 3 bases, with 13 bases between the two germline ends. The germline CDR1 and CDR2 sequences are SGHRS and YFSETQ. CDR3 length equals 14 residues. DNA of the CDR3: TGCGCCAGCAGCCTCGCCCAGGGTCACACTGAAGCTTTCTTT. As protein: CASSLAQGHTEAFF.

The V gene is TRBV6-2 or TRBV6-3, the J gene TRBJ2-7; D gene unclear. Trimming removed 2 bases from V and 3 bases from J, with 5 bases in between. Germline CDR1 and CDR2: MNHEY and SVGEGT. The CDR3 runs to 12 residues. Here the CDR3 reads CASSYLVYEQYF. CDR3 bases: TGTGCCAGCAGTTACCTAGTCTACGAGCAGTACTTC.

This clone came up once. This chain uses TRBV7-9 with TRBJ1-1; D is undetermined. V lost 2 bases and J 5 bases, leaving 6 bases between the germline ends. Germline assignment: CDR1 SEHNR and CDR2 FQNEAQ (reference sequence). The CDR3 has 12 amino acids. CDR3 sequence (DNA): TGTGCCAGCAGCTTACATTTTACTGAAGCTTTCTTT. This translates into CASSLHFTEAFF.

This sequence joins TRBV6-5 and TRBJ1-1; possible D gene TRBD1, 6 bases. The CDR3 is 15 residues long. Per germline, CDR1 MNHEY and CDR2 SVGAGI. V was clipped by 5 bases and J by 0 bases, with 13 bases between them. The CDR3 loop reads CASSKPGVLNTEAFF. In DNA, the CDR3 is TGTGCCAGCAGTAAGCCAGGGGTACTGAACACTGAAGCTTTCTTT.

The J gene is TRBJ1-1, the V gene TRBV3-1 (or the pseudogene TRBV3-2); D is ambiguous. This CDR3 region has 11 residues. Germline CDR1 and CDR2: LGHDT and YNNKEL (reference sequence). V was cut by 5 bases and J by 9 bases, with 10 bases left in between. The CDR3: CASSMARQAFF. CDR3 coding DNA: TGTGCCAGCAGCATGGCCCGCCAAGCTTTCTTT.

The chain carries TRBV6-5 and TRBJ1-1; the D is unclear. Trimming removed 2 bases from V and 4 bases from J, with 8 bases in between. CDR1 and CDR2 from the germline V gene are MNHEY and SVGAGI. The CDR3 totals 13 residues. CDR3 in DNA: TGTGCCAGCAGTTACCTGCTGCGCACTGAAGCTTTCTTT. Encoded protein: CASSYLLRTEAFF.

V gene TRBV5-1 combines with J gene TRBJ1-4; D gene uncertain. CDR1 is SGHRS, CDR2 YFSETQ, per germline. This CDR3 is built from 15 residues. The ends were cut back, 0 bases at V and 0 bases at J, with 6 bases in the middle. The CDR3 DNA is TGCGCCAGCAGCTTGGGTGTGCCAACTAATGAAAAACTGTTTTTT. Its translation: CASSLGVPTNEKLFF.

The chain carries TRBV18 and TRBJ1-6; 7 positions match TRBD1. With V trimmed by 3 bases and J by 10 bases, 6 bases remained unmatched. Germline V gene lookup returns CDR1 KGHSH and CDR2 LQKENI. The CDR3 contains 14 residues. In DNA, the CDR3 is TGTGCCAGCTCACCTGGACAGGCGAACTCACCCCTCCACTTT. Its protein is CASSPGQANSPLHF.

The V call is TRBV12-3 or TRBV12-4, the J call TRBJ2-5; TRBD2 is a possible D gene (5 bases). CDR3 length: 13 residues. Trimming left V 3 bases short and J 5 bases short, with 10 bases between. The CDR3 region is CASSFRGDETQYF. In nucleotides, the CDR3 is TGTGCCAGCAGTTTCCGGGGTGACGAGACCCAGTACTTC.

CDR3 sequence reads: CAISQTSGSDEQFF. As DNA, the CDR3 is TGTGCCATCAGTCAGACTAGCGGGAGCGATGAGCAGTTCTTC. V gene TRBV10-3 combines with J gene TRBJ2-1; 12 bases match TRBD2. The CDR3 is 14 residues long. Unmatched junction bases numbered 4, after V lost 5 bases and J lost 8 bases. Germline V gene data show CDR1 as ENHRY and CDR2 as SYGVKD.

In DNA, the CDR3 is TGTGCCAGCAGTGAAGTCAGAGAGACCCAGTACTTC. This encodes CASSEVRETQYF. The rearrangement uses TRBV6-1 and TRBJ2-5; D not certain. Trimming removed 1 base at V and 4 bases at J, with 4 bases between. In germline, CDR1 is MNHNS, CDR2 SASEGT. The CDR3 is made up of 12 amino acids.

This rearrangement joins TRBV6-2 or TRBV6-3 to TRBJ1-5; tentatively, D is TRBD1 (5 bases). The CDR3 sequence is 16 residues long. V gave up 2 bases and J gave up 6 bases, with 17 bases separating them. Per the germline V gene, CDR1 is MNHEY and CDR2 is SVGEGT. CDR3 sequence (DNA): TGTGCCAGCAGTTACACGTCCGGGGGATCGGGTCAGCCCCAGCATTTT. This codes for CASSYTSGGSGQPQHF.

This chain links TRBV12-5 with TRBJ2-3; 9 nucleotides align to TRBD1. The CDR3 is made up of 16 amino acids. V shed 6 bases and J 2 bases; nucleotides not matched to a gene: 9. The germline V gene has CDR1 LGHNT and CDR2 FRNRAP. CDR3 in DNA: TGTGCTAGTGGCGTGAACGGACAGGGGTACACAGATACGCAGTATTTT. Encoded protein: CASGVNGQGYTDTQYF.

This chain uses TRBV4-2 with TRBJ2-7; 11 nucleotides agree with TRBD2. CDR1 and CDR2 from the germline V gene are LGHNA and YNFKEQ. The CDR3 runs to 16 residues. V lost 0 bases and J lost 0; bases outside the gene matches: 1. Written as DNA, the CDR3 is TGTGCCAGCAGCCAAGAAACTAGCGGGAGCTCCTACGAGCAGTACTTC. Protein: CASSQETSGSSYEQYF.

The J gene is TRBJ2-1, the V gene TRBV2, with 8 bases lining up with TRBD2. The V gene end was trimmed by 9 bases and the J gene end by 4 bases; junction bases not matched to a gene: 11. This CDR3 comprises 15 residues. Germline V gives CDR1 SNHLY, CDR2 FYNNEI. The CDR3 is CASAPPGGPYNEQFF. The CDR3, as DNA: TGTGCCAGTGCACCCCCGGGAGGGCCGTACAATGAGCAGTTCTTC.

The chain combines TRBV19 with TRBJ1-5, with D possibly TRBD1 on 5 matching bases. CDR1 LNHDA and CDR2 SQIVND come from the germline V gene (reference sequence). This CDR3 contains 17 residues. The V and J ends lost 4 bases and 1 base respectively, with 17 bases between them. The CDR3 loop reads CASSTRGLGGSNQPQHF. The CDR3 DNA reads as TGTGCCAGTAGTACGAGGGGATTAGGCGGAAGCAATCAGCCCCAGCATTTT.